A selection of T cell receptor beta chains follows, all from one sample in a study of type 1 regulatory T cells. A single record per CDR3 protein comes from TCRdb applying MiXCR to the reads. The data show 80,000 to 100,000 distinct CDR3 sequences, around a third seen once. Sequenced material: CD4+ T cells, either the whole sample or a sorted fraction (not recorded which). The source of these receptors is a human donor in good health. CDR3s leave out the opening cysteine and the closing phenylalanine or tryptophan.

V: TRBV14; J: TRBJ1-4; CDR3: ASSHTFEKLF
V: TRBV20-1; J: TRBJ1-6; CDR3: SASGRGNSPLH
V: TRBV7-9; J: TRBJ2-7; CDR3: ASSLGGLPYEQY
V: TRBV19; J: TRBJ1-5; CDR3: ASSIPPTGDSNQPQH
V: TRBV24-1; J: TRBJ2-1; CDR3: ATSNLAGVEF
V: TRBV7-2; J: TRBJ1-2; CDR3: ASSSDRGPYGYT
V: TRBV11-2; J: TRBJ1-3; CDR3: ASSPLGGFGNTIY
V: TRBV29-1; J: TRBJ1-1; CDR3: SVSTGSGTEAF
V: TRBV11-3; J: TRBJ2-3; CDR3: ASSSTSGSADTQY
V: TRBV20-1; J: TRBJ1-2; CDR3: SARPGTGSMGGYT
V: TRBV7-9; J: TRBJ2-7; CDR3: ASSAGTYYEQY
V: TRBV5-1; J: TRBJ2-1; CDR3: ASSLVRGWKGNEQF
V: TRBV5-1; J: TRBJ2-1; CDR3: ASSPLFGQGVYNEQF
V: TRBV10-3; J: TRBJ2-2; CDR3: AIRPGLAESGTGELF
V: TRBV7-2; J: TRBJ2-2; CDR3: ASSLGWSTGGLF
V: TRBV29-1; J: TRBJ1-2; CDR3: SVAVNYGYT
V: TRBV11-1; J: TRBJ2-7; CDR3: ASSRGRGAYEQY
V: TRBV12-3/TRBV12-4; J: TRBJ1-2; CDR3: ASSHVRTGGDGYT
V: TRBV5-4; J: TRBJ2-3; CDR3: ASSLDSGMTDTQY
V: TRBV7-8; J: TRBJ1-5; CDR3: ASSQDSNQPQH
V: TRBV7-3; J: TRBJ2-1; CDR3: ASSLTGRGGYNEQF
V: TRBV7-8; J: TRBJ1-4; CDR3: ASSLTGATNEKLF
V: TRBV29-1; J: TRBJ2-2; CDR3: SGGGGTGSPGELF
V: TRBV5-1; J: TRBJ1-1; CDR3: ASSLNLQGTRGEAF
V: TRBV12-3/TRBV12-4; J: TRBJ2-4; CDR3: ASSLTLGGENIQY
V: TRBV4-1; J: TRBJ2-3; CDR3: ASSQEVIGQGRADTQY
V: TRBV12-3/TRBV12-4; J: TRBJ2-5; CDR3: ASSFTSGLQETQY
V: TRBV6-5; J: TRBJ2-1; CDR3: ASSYSVTGSNEQF
V: TRBV5-6; J: TRBJ2-3; CDR3: ASSLAGAPTSGTDTQY
V: TRBV9; J: TRBJ1-1; CDR3: ASSSQPGGRQNTEAF
V: TRBV12-3/TRBV12-4; J: TRBJ2-3; CDR3: ASSFSGDTQY
V: TRBV7-2; J: TRBJ2-3; CDR3: ASSLMRLTDTQY
V: TRBV6-2/TRBV6-3; J: TRBJ2-1; CDR3: ASSYSTTGWDEQF
V: TRBV6-5; J: TRBJ2-1; CDR3: ASSYSVESNEQF
V: TRBV19; J: TRBJ2-7; CDR3: ASSGTGTDEQY
V: TRBV5-1; J: TRBJ2-5; CDR3: ASDAGRPRETQY
V: TRBV24-1; J: TRBJ2-1; CDR3: ATSDPGLSGSGYNEQF
V: TRBV19; J: TRBJ2-5; CDR3: ASSIRQQETQY
V: TRBV14; J: TRBJ1-4; CDR3: ASRADRKNEKLF
V: TRBV20-1; J: TRBJ2-7; CDR3: SARDPLAGEQY
V: TRBV10-2; J: TRBJ2-3; CDR3: ASSGSRTGGTDTQY
V: TRBV27; J: TRBJ2-2; CDR3: ASSLSRLAGAGTGELF
V: TRBV4-1; J: TRBJ2-3; CDR3: ASSQVSTDTQY
V: TRBV7-9; J: TRBJ1-6; CDR3: ASTSGNSPLH
V: TRBV7-2; J: TRBJ2-7; CDR3: ASSRNRGAGSYEQY
V: TRBV7-9; J: TRBJ2-1; CDR3: ASSSPGTGPYNEQF
V: TRBV20-1; J: TRBJ2-1; CDR3: SATEEKVPNEQF
V: TRBV12-3/TRBV12-4; J: TRBJ1-1; CDR3: ASSNHGGAGTEAF
V: TRBV7-2; J: TRBJ1-5; CDR3: ASSLLRASNQPQH
V: TRBV12-5; J: TRBJ2-5; CDR3: ASGSTRPETQY
V: TRBV24-1; J: TRBJ1-4; CDR3: ATSDGISTNEKLF
V: TRBV20-1; J: TRBJ2-7; CDR3: SAAKSSREQY
V: TRBV5-5; J: TRBJ2-7; CDR3: ASNRLTGGADEQY
V: TRBV28; J: TRBJ2-2; CDR3: ASTTNLRSTGGLF
V: TRBV29-1; J: TRBJ2-2; CDR3: SAQGNTGGELF
V: TRBV29-1; J: TRBJ2-3; CDR3: SVLTWTGRTDTQY
V: TRBV20-1; J: TRBJ2-7; CDR3: SHLPGLAGLEQY